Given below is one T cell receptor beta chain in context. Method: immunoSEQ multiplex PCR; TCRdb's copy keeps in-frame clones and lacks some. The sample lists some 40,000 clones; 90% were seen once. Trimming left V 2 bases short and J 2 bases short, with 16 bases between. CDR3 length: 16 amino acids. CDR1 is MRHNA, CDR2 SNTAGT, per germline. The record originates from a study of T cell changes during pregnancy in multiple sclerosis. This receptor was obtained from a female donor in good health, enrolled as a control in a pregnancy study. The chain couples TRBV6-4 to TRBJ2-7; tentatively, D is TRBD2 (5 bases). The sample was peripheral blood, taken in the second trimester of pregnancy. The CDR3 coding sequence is TGTGCCAGCAGTGACCCTTGGACGGGAAAGACCTACGAGCAGTACTTC. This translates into CASSDPWTGKTYEQYF.